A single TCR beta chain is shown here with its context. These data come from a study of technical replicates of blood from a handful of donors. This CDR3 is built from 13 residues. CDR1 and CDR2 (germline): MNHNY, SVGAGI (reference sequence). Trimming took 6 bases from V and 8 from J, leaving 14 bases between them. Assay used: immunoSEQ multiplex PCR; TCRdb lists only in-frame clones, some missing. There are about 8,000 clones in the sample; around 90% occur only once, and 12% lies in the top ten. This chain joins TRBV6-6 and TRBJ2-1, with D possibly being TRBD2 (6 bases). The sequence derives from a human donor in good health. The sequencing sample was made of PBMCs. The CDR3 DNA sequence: TGTGCCAGCAGCAGACTAGAGGCCCATGAGCAGTTCTTC. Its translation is CASSRLEAHEQFF.